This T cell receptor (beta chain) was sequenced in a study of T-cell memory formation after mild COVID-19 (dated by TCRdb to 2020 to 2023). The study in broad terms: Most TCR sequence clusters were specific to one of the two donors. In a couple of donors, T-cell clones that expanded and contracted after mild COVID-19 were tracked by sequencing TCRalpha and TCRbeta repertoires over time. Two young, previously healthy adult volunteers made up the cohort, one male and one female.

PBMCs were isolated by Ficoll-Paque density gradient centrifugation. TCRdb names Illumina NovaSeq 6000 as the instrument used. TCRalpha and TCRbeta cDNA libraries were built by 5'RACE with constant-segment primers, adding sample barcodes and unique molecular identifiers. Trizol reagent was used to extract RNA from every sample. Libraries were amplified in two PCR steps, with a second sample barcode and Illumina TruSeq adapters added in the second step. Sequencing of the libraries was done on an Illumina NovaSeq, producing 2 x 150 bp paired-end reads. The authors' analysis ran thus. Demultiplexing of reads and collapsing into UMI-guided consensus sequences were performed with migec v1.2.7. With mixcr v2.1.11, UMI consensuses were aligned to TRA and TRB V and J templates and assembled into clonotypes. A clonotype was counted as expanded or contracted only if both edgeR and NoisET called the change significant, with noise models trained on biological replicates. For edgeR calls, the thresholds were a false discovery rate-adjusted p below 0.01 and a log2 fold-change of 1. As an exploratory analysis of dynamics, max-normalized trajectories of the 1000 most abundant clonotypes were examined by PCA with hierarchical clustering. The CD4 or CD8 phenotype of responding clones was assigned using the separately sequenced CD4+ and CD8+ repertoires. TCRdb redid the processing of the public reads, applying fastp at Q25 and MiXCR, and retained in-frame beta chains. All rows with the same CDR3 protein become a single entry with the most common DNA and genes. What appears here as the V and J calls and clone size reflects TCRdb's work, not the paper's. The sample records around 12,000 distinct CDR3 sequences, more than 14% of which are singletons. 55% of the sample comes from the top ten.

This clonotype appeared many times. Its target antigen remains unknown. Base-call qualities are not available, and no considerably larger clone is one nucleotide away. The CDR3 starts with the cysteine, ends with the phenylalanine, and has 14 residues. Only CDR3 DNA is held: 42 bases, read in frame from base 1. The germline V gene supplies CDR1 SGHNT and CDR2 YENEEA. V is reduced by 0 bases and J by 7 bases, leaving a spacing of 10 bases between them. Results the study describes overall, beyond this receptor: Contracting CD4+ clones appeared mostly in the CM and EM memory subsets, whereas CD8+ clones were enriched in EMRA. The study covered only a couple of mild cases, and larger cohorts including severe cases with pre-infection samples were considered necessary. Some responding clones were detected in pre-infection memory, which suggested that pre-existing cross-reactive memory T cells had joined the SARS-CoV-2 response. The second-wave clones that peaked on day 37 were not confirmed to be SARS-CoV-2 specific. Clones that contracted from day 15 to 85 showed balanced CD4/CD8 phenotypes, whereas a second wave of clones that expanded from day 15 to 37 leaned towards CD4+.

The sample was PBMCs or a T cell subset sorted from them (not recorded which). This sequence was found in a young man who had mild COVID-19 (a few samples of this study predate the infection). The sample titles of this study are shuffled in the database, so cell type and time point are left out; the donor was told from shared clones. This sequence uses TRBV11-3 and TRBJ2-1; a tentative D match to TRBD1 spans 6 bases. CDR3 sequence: CASSLEFQGNEQFF. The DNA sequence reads TGTGCCAGCAGCTTAGAGTTCCAGGGGAATGAGCAGTTCTTC.